The 24 T cell receptor beta chains listed next were all sequenced from one sample in a study of T cell repertoires in cytomegalovirus infection. TCRdb re-called the reads with MiXCR, one entry per CDR3 protein. The sample carries about 100,000 distinct CDR3 sequences, about 25% recorded once. The source material was CD8+ T cells from PBMCs. The origin of the receptors is a human donor in good health (CMV status not recorded). Some clones in this sample may be carry-over from other donors' samples.

J is TRBJ1-5 and V is TRBV12-3 or TRBV12-4; D ambiguous. The CDR3 consists of 13 residues. With 6 bases removed from V and 3 bases from J, the gap between germline ends came to 9 bases. For the CDR3, the DNA is TGTGCCAGCAGCCCTATCAACAATCAGCCCCAGCATTTT. Translating gives CASSPINNQPQHF.

The chain is built from TRBV7-8 and TRBJ2-3; D ambiguous. The ends were cut back, 5 bases at V and 6 bases at J, with 12 bases in the middle. The CDR3 length is 13 residues. Germline loops: CDR1 SGHVS, CDR2 FQNEAQ. The CDR3 loop is CASSPLVADTQYF. The CDR3 nucleotides read TGTGCCAGCAGCCCCCTCGTGGCGGATACGCAGTATTTT.

The sample holds many counts of this clonotype. The V and J genes are TRBV19 and TRBJ2-3, with 7 bases matching TRBD1. Germline V lookup: CDR1 LNHDA, CDR2 SQIVND (reference sequence). This CDR3 comprises 16 residues. The J segment lost 0 bases and the V segment lost 7 bases, leaving 10 bases of the junction unmatched. CDR3 region: CASTTGEGGSTDTQYF. The DNA for the CDR3 is TGTGCCAGTACCACAGGGGAAGGGGGAAGCACAGATACGCAGTATTTT.

This clonotype was seen a few times. This chain links TRBV27 with TRBJ2-5, with 10 bases matching TRBD2. Per germline, CDR1 MNHEY and CDR2 SMNVEV (reference sequence). The V segment lost 1 base and the J segment 1 base; nucleotides outside the gene matches: 9. The length of the CDR3 is 18 residues. The CDR3 coding sequence is TGTGCCAGCAGTTTATGGTCTAGCGGGGGCTACATCCAAGAGACCCAGTACTTC. As protein: CASSLWSSGGYIQETQYF.

CDR3 sequence (DNA): TGTGCCAGTACCATGGACAGGGGGCAGGCCCAAGAAGCTTTCTTT. As protein: CASTMDRGQAQEAFF. V and J are TRBV19 and TRBJ1-1, with 11 bases fitting TRBD1. Germline V gives CDR1 LNHDA, CDR2 SQIVND (reference sequence). CDR3 length: 15 residues. Trimming removed 7 bases from V and 8 bases from J; junction bases left unmatched: 12.

This clonotype was counted many times. The chain is built from TRBV7-3 and TRBJ2-1; 8 positions agree with TRBD2. CDR1 and CDR2 from the germline V gene are SGHTA and FQGTGA. This CDR3 contains 14 residues. The V gene end was trimmed by 4 bases and the J gene end by 9 bases; junction bases not matched to a gene: 8. The CDR3 DNA follows: TGTGCCAGCAGCTCGCTAGCGGCGGGGGGTGAGCAGTTCTTC. Protein sequence: CASSSLAAGGEQFF.

This clonotype was seen a handful of times. J is TRBJ2-7 and V is TRBV6-2 or TRBV6-3; possibly TRBD1 for D (5 bases). Trimming removed 0 bases at V and 6 bases at J, with 6 bases between. The CDR3 totals 12 residues. Germline V gene data show CDR1 as MNHEY and CDR2 as SVGEGT. CDR3 DNA: TGTGCCAGCAGTTACTCGACAGCCGAGCAGTACTTC. Protein sequence: CASSYSTAEQYF.

This clonotype came up a few times. The chain is built from TRBV2 and TRBJ2-5; 9 bases are shared with TRBD2. This CDR3 has 15 amino acids. CDR1 and CDR2 (germline): SNHLY, FYNNEI. V lost 7 bases, J lost 3 bases, and 9 bases stayed unmatched. The chain's CDR3 is CASKGSGGLKETQYF. For the CDR3, the DNA is TGTGCCAGCAAAGGTAGCGGGGGTCTCAAAGAGACCCAGTACTTC.

The chain is built from TRBV13 and TRBJ1-2; no reliable D call. CDR1 PRHDT and CDR2 FYEKMQ come from the germline V gene (reference sequence). The CDR3 is made up of 14 amino acids. V lost 0 bases to trimming and J lost 4 bases, with 9 bases between them. In DNA, the CDR3 is TGTGCCAGCAGCTTAGGACAGACAACCTATGGCTACACCTTC. This gives the protein CASSLGQTTYGYTF.

In nucleotides, the CDR3 is TGCAGTGCATCGGCCATGGGGTACAATGAGCAGTTCTTC. This sequence encodes CSASAMGYNEQFF. The V call is TRBV20-1, the J call TRBJ2-1, with D hard to call. CDR3 length: 13 residues. The V end was cut by 6 bases, the J end by 4 bases, with 13 bases between. CDR1 is DFQATT, CDR2 SNEGSKA, per germline (reference sequence).

To note about this clonotype: Given a much more abundant clone one base away, this may be a read error. V is TRBV28 and J is TRBJ1-4; the D gene is possibly TRBD1 (5 bases). Germline loops: CDR1 MDHEN, CDR2 SYDVKM. V dropped 9 bases and J dropped 7 bases, with 12 bases sitting between them. This CDR3 region has 12 residues. The CDR3 DNA sequence: TGTGCCAGTATGGGACTAGCTGAAAAACTGTTTTTT. This translates into CASMGLAEKLFF.

This clonotype was counted ten times or more. The chain has TRBV7-8 and TRBJ2-3; D possibly corresponds to TRBD2 (6 bases). CDR3 size: 15 residues. CDR1 is SGHVS and CDR2 is FQNEAQ in the germline V gene. V was cut by 4 bases and J by 1 base, with 12 bases left in between. Here the CDR3 DNA reads TGTGCCAGCAGCTCGCACGCGGGACGCACAGATACGCAGTATTTT. This encodes CASSSHAGRTDTQYF.

This clonotype was counted many times. V is TRBV4-3 and J is TRBJ2-2; no definite D call. Germline CDR1 is LGHNA and CDR2 is YSLEER. CDR3 size: 11 residues. The V end was cut by 8 bases, the J end by 4 bases, with 5 bases between. CDR3 DNA: TGCGCCAGCCGGGCCACCGGGGAGCTGTTTTTT. Its protein is CASRATGELFF.

The J gene is TRBJ2-2, the V gene TRBV7-9; D not certain. The V and J ends lost 4 bases and 0 bases respectively, with 9 bases between them. The germline gives CDR1 SEHNR, CDR2 FQNEAQ (reference sequence). This CDR3 is built from 15 residues. DNA for the CDR3: TGTGCCAGCAGCTCCCCCCTAGCGAACACCGGGGAGCTGTTTTTT. Protein: CASSSPLANTGELFF.

The gene calls are TRBV5-1 and TRBJ1-6, with 7 bases that match TRBD1. With 3 bases clipped from V and 8 bases from J, the junction kept 14 bases outside the gene matches. The V gene's germline CDR1 is SGHRS and CDR2 YFSETQ. The CDR3 sequence is 17 residues long. CDR3 sequence reads: CASSWTTGTLGDSPLHF. As DNA, the CDR3 is TGCGCCAGCAGCTGGACGACAGGGACCCTCGGAGATTCACCCCTCCACTTT.

This clonotype was seen at least ten times. The V gene is TRBV4-2, the J gene TRBJ2-2, with 12 bases fitting TRBD2. The V gene's germline CDR1 is LGHNA and CDR2 YNFKEQ. V dropped 4 bases and J dropped 4; count of bases not matched to a gene: 7. The CDR3 runs 17 residues. As DNA, the CDR3 is TGTGCCAGCAGCCTTGCTAGCGGGGGGGCCGCCACCGGGGAGCTGTTTTTT. This gives the protein CASSLASGGAATGELFF.

This clonotype has at least ten counts. The CDR3 coding sequence is TGCGCCAGCAGCCAGACTAGCGGGGGGACCAATGAGCAGTTCTTC. Its translation: CASSQTSGGTNEQFF. The chain employs TRBV5-1 and TRBJ2-1; the match to TRBD2 covers 13 bases. The CDR3 totals 15 residues. CDR1 and CDR2 from the germline V gene are SGHRS and YFSETQ. V dropped 4 bases and J dropped 6; count of bases not matched to a gene: 4.

This clonotype occurred many times. This chain links TRBV11-3 with TRBJ2-1; tentatively, D is TRBD1 or TRBD2 (5 bases each). The CDR3 is 13 residues long. The V end was cut by 4 bases, the J end by 7 bases, with 11 bases between. CDR1 and CDR2 from the germline V gene are SGHNT and YENEEA. The CDR3 DNA reads TGTGCCAGCAGCTCCGGGGACGGGAATGAGCAGTTCTTC. Translated: CASSSGDGNEQFF.

The gene calls are TRBV6-5 and TRBJ2-4, with TRBD1 matching over 9 bases. The ends lost 5 bases at V and 3 bases at J; junction bases unmatched: 8. Looked up from germline, CDR1 is MNHEY and CDR2 is SVGAGI. The CDR3 is 16 amino acids. The CDR3 coding sequence is TGTGCCAGCAGTCCACAGGGGGCGTATGTCAAAAACATTCAGTACTTC. Translation: CASSPQGAYVKNIQYF.

The table lists this clonotype with a few counts. The chain employs TRBV25-1 and TRBJ2-3; D is unresolved. The germline V gene encodes CDR1 MGHDK and CDR2 SYGVNS. V was clipped by 7 bases and J by 2 bases, with 7 bases between them. CDR3 length: 12 amino acids. In DNA, the CDR3 is TGTGCCAGCAACCAGCTCACAGATACGCAGTATTTT. It is translated as CASNQLTDTQYF.

This clonotype was picked up a small number of times. The chain employs TRBV6-2 or TRBV6-3 and TRBJ1-1; D gene uncertain. Trimming stripped 2 bases from V and 4 bases from J, with 2 bases between. The CDR3 covers 11 residues. Germline V gives CDR1 MNHEY, CDR2 SVGEGT. Here the CDR3 reads CASSYPTEAFF. In nucleotides, the CDR3 is TGTGCCAGCAGTTACCCCACTGAAGCTTTCTTT.

This clonotype was seen ten or more times. V usage is TRBV5-6 and J usage is TRBJ1-1, with D perhaps matching TRBD1 (5 bases). Per the germline V gene, CDR1 is SGHDT and CDR2 is YYEEEE. V gave up 4 bases and J gave up 5 bases, with 27 bases separating them. The CDR3 is 18 residues long. The chain's CDR3 is CASSLGLWQGAQKTEAFF. Here the CDR3 DNA reads TGTGCCAGCAGCCTGGGACTATGGCAGGGTGCCCAGAAGACTGAAGCTTTCTTT. Full variable domain (missing parts from reference TRBV5-6 and TRBJ1-1): DAGVTQSPTHLIKTRGQQVTLRCSPKSGHDTVSWYQQALGQGPQFIFQYYEEEERQRGNFPDRFSGHQFPNYSSELNVNALLLGDSALYLCASSLGLWQGAQKTEAFFGQGTRLTVV.

This clonotype was detected only a few times. The chain joins TRBV12-3 or TRBV12-4 to TRBJ2-1; maybe TRBD1 (6 bases). CDR3 size: 16 residues. With 3 bases removed from V and 3 bases from J, the gap between germline ends came to 15 bases. CDR3 sequence reads: CASSFQPGHNYNEQFF. The DNA of the CDR3 is TGTGCCAGCAGTTTCCAACCGGGACATAACTACAATGAGCAGTTCTTC.

CDR3 protein: CASSRAVVQGLFF. The CDR3 DNA reads as TGTGCCAGCTCACGCGCTGTCGTCCAAGGACTGTTTTTT. The rearrangement links TRBV18 to TRBJ1-4; D gene unclear. The germline V gene encodes CDR1 KGHSH and CDR2 LQKENI. V lost 4 bases and J lost 13, with 16 bases in between. The CDR3 sequence is 13 residues long.